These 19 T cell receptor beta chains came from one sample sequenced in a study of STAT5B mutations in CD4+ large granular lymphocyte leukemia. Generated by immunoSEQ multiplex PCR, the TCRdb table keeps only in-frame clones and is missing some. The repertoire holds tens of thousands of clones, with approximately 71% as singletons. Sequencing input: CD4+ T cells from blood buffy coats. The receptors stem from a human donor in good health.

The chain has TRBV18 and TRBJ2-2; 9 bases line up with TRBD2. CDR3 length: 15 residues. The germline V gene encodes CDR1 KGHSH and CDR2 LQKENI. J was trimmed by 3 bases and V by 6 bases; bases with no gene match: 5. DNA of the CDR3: TGTGCCAGCTCCCCCCAGCGGGGGGACACCGGGGAGCTGTTTTTT. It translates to CASSPQRGDTGELFF. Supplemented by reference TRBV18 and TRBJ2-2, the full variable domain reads NAGVMQNPRHLVRRRGQEARLRCSPMKGHSHVYWYRQLPEEGLKFMVYLQKENIIDESGMPKERFSAEFPKEGPSILRIQQVVRGDSAAYFCASSPQRGDTGELFFGEGSRLTVL.

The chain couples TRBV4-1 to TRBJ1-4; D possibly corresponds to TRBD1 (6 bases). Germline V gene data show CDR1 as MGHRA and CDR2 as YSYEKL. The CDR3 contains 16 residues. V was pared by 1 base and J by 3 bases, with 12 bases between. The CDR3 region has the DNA TGCGCCAGCAGCCAAGGGGGCAGGGGAGCTAATGAAAAACTGTTTTTT. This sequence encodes CASSQGGRGANEKLFF.

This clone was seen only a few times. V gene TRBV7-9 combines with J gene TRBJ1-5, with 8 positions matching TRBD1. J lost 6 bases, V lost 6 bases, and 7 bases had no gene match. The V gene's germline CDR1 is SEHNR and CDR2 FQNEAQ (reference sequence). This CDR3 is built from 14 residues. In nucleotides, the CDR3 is TGTGCCAGCAGTGAACAGGGGGGGATTCAGCCCCAGCATTTT. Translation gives CASSEQGGIQPQHF.

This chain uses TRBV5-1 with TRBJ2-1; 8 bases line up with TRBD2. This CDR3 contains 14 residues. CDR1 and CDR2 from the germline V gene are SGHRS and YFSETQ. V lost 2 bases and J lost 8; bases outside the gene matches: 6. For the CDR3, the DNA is TGCGCCAGCAGCTTAAGCGGGGGCACAGATGAGCAGTTCTTC. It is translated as CASSLSGGTDEQFF.

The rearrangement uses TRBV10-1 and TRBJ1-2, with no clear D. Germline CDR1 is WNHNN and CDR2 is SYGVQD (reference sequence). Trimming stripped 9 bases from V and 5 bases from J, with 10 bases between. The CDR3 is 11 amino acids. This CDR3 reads CARHTGYGYTF. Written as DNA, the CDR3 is TGCGCCAGGCACACGGGTTATGGCTACACCTTC.

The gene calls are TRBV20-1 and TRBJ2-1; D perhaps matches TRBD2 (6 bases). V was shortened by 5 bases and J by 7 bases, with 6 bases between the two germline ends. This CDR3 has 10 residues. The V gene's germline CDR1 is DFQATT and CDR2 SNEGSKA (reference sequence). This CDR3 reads CSAGRNEQFF. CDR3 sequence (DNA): TGCAGTGCTGGGAGGAATGAGCAGTTCTTC.

The CDR3 is CASSVGSSGVDNEQFF. The CDR3 DNA reads as TGTGCCAGCAGCGTAGGCTCCAGCGGGGTGGACAATGAGCAGTTCTTC. The chain recombines TRBV9 with TRBJ2-1; 7 positions agree with TRBD2. Unmatched junction bases numbered 8, after V lost 0 bases and J lost 5 bases. The CDR3 runs 16 residues. The germline gives CDR1 SGDLS, CDR2 YYNGEE.

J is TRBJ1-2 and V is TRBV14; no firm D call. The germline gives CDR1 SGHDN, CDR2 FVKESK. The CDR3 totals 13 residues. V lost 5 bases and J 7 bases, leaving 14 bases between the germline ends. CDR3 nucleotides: TGTGCCAGCAGCGGACCTTTAGGCTCTGGCTACACCTTC. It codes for CASSGPLGSGYTF.

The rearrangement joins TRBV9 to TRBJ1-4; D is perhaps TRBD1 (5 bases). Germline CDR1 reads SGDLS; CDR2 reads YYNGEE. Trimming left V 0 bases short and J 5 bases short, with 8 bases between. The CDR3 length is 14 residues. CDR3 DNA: TGTGCCAGCAGCGTAGGGGGGGAAAATGAAAAACTGTTTTTT. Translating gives CASSVGGENEKLFF.

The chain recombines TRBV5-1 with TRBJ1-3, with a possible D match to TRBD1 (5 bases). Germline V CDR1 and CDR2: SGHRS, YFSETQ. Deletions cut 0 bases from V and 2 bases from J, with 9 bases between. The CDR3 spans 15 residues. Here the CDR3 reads CASSLDRTTGNTIYF. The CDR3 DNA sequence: TGCGCCAGCAGCTTGGACAGGACGACTGGAAACACCATATATTTT.

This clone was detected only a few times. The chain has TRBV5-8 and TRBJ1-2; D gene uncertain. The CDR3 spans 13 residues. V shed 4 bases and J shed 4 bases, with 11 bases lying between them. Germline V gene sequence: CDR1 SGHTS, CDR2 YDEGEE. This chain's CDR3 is CASSVGSGYGYTF. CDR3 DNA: TGTGCCAGCAGCGTGGGCTCGGGCTATGGCTACACCTTC.

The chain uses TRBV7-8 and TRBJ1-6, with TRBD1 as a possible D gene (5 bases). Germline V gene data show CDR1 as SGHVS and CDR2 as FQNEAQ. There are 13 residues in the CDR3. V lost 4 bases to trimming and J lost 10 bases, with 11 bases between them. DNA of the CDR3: TGTGCCAGCAGCTCTACAGGTACCTCACCCCTCCACTTT. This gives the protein CASSSTGTSPLHF.

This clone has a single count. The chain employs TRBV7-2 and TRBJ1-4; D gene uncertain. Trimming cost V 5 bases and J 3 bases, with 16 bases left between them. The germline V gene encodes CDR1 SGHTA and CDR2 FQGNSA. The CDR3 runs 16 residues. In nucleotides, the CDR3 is TGTGCCAGCAGCCCCCCAGAAGTAGGCGCTAATGAAAAACTGTTTTTT. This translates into CASSPPEVGANEKLFF.

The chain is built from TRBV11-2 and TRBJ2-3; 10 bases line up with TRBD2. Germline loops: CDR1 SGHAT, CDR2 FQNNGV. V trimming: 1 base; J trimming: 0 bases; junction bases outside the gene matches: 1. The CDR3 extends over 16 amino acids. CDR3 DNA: TGTGCCAGCAGCTTAGGAGCGGGGGGGAGCACAGATACGCAGTATTTT. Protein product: CASSLGAGGSTDTQYF.

CDR3 nucleotides: TGTGCCATCAGTACGGACTCCTACGAGCAGTACTTC. Protein: CAISTDSYEQYF. V and J are TRBV10-3 and TRBJ2-7; D remains unclear. Germline V gene sequence: CDR1 ENHRY, CDR2 SYGVKD. The germline V and J ends were trimmed by 5 bases and 0 bases, with 5 bases remaining between them. The CDR3 totals 12 residues.

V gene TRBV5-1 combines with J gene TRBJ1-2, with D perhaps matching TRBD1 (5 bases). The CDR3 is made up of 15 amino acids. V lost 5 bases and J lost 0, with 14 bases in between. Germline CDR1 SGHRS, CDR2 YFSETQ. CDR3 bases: TGCGCCAGCAGACCATCACAGGAACCTAACTATGGCTACACCTTC. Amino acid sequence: CASRPSQEPNYGYTF.

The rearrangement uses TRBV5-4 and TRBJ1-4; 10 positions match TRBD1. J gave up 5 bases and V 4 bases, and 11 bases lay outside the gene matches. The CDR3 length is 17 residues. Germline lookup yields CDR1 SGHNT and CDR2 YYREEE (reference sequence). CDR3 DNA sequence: TGTGCCAGCAGCCCGGTCCCGGGACAGGGGCTAAATGAAAAACTGTTTTTT. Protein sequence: CASSPVPGQGLNEKLFF.

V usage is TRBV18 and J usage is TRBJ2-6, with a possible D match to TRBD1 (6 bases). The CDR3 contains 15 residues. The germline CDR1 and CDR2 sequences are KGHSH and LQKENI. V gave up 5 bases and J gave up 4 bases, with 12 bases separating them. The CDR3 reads CASSADRSGANVLTF. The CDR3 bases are TGTGCCAGCTCAGCTGACAGGTCCGGGGCCAACGTCCTGACTTTC.

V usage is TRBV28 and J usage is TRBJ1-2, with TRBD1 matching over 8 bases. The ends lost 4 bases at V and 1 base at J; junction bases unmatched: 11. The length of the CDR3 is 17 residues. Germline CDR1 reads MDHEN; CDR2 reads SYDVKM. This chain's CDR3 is CASSSSGTGGLNYGYTF. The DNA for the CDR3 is TGTGCCAGCAGTTCGTCCGGGACAGGAGGTCTTAACTATGGCTACACCTTC.